The 17 T cell receptor beta chains below all came from one sample that was sequenced in a study of cytomegalovirus exposure and HLA in healthy donors. Repertoires were generated with immunoSEQ multiplex PCR, while TCRdb's copy carries only in-frame clones and drops some. The sample gives tens of thousands of clones, approximately 94% of which show up once; approximately 3.4% is in the top ten. Specimen: PBMCs. The origin of the receptors is a woman in her late teens or twenties in good health and CMV-seropositive.

The chain joins TRBV27 to TRBJ2-2, with D maybe TRBD1 (6 bases). This CDR3 is built from 15 residues. Germline V gives CDR1 MNHEY, CDR2 SMNVEV (reference sequence). V was pared by 3 bases and J by 6 bases, with 14 bases between. CDR3: CASSFTGNSAGELFF. The CDR3 bases are TGTGCCAGCAGTTTTACAGGGAATTCAGCCGGGGAGCTGTTTTTT.

The genes are TRBV28 and TRBJ2-2; 9 bases fit TRBD1. Germline V gene data show CDR1 as MDHEN and CDR2 as SYDVKM. CDR3 length: 17 amino acids. Germline trimming cut 3 bases from V and 6 bases from J; bases unmatched to any gene: 11. The CDR3 loop reads CASSFRTGTGYAGELFF. The CDR3 DNA sequence: TGTGCCAGCAGTTTTCGGACCGGGACAGGGTACGCCGGGGAGCTGTTTTTT.

The J gene is TRBJ1-6, the V gene TRBV5-4; D unclear. The length of the CDR3 is 17 residues. Germline CDR1 and CDR2: SGHNT and YYREEE (reference sequence). Trimming took 4 bases from V and 0 from J, leaving 14 bases between them. The CDR3 DNA reads as TGTGCCAGCAGCCCCGGGGAAGGGAGCTCCTATAATTCACCCCTCCACTTT. This codes for CASSPGEGSSYNSPLHF.

The chain links TRBV7-9 to TRBJ1-4; 7 bases are a match to TRBD1. The V gene end was trimmed by 5 bases and the J gene end by 8 bases; junction bases not matched to a gene: 8. This CDR3 has 14 residues. Germline CDR1 is SEHNR and CDR2 is FQNEAQ (reference sequence). In DNA form, the CDR3 reads TGTGCCAGCAGCCGGGCACAGGGGCCCGAAAAACTGTTTTTT. Protein: CASSRAQGPEKLFF.

The chain couples TRBV4-1 to TRBJ2-1, with 8 bases lining up with TRBD1. Germline V CDR1 and CDR2: MGHRA, YSYEKL. V was clipped by 1 base and J by 12 bases; unmatched bases: 5. This CDR3 has 13 amino acids. Here the CDR3 reads CASSQASGGGQFF. The CDR3 DNA reads as TGCGCCAGCAGCCAAGCCTCAGGGGGCGGGCAGTTCTTC.

V usage is TRBV15 and J usage is TRBJ1-4; 10 nucleotides align to TRBD1. In germline, CDR1 is LNHNV, CDR2 YYDKDF (reference sequence). The CDR3 totals 19 residues. Trimming took 0 bases from V and 0 from J; bases not matched to a gene: 7. The CDR3 spells CATSRDPGTGVATNEKLFF. CDR3 bases: TGTGCCACCAGCAGAGATCCCGGGACAGGGGTGGCAACTAATGAAAAACTGTTTTTT.

This clone was detected a few times. V and J are TRBV19 and TRBJ2-7, with 9 bases lining up with TRBD2. Germline values: CDR1 LNHDA, CDR2 SQIVND (reference sequence). Trimming at V came to 7 bases and at J to 4 bases, leaving 8 bases not matched to a gene. The CDR3 has 14 amino acids. Here the CDR3 DNA reads TGTGCCAGTACCCCCCGGGCGGGAGGGTACGAGCAGTACTTC. Its protein is CASTPRAGGYEQYF.

V gene TRBV25-1 combines with J gene TRBJ1-1; D call uncertain. The CDR3 sequence is 14 residues long. V lost 1 base to trimming and J lost 1 base, with 7 bases between them. Germline loops: CDR1 MGHDK, CDR2 SYGVNS. CDR3 protein: CASSEFAANTEAFF. CDR3 DNA: TGTGCCAGCAGTGAATTCGCGGCGAACACTGAAGCTTTCTTT. The full variable domain, with the rest looked up from reference TRBV25-1 and TRBJ1-1, is EADIYQTPRYLVIGTGKKITLECSQTMGHDKMYWYQQDPGMELHLIHYSYGVNSTEKGDLSSESTVSRIRTEHFPLTLESARPSHTSQYLCASSEFAANTEAFFGQGTRLTVV.

The CDR3 region is CASSLDRNYGYTF. CDR3 in DNA: TGTGCCAGCAGCTTGGACAGAAACTATGGCTACACCTTC. The V call is TRBV5-8, the J call TRBJ1-2, with D uncertain. V lost 0 bases to trimming and J lost 2 bases, with 5 bases between them. Germline loops: CDR1 SGHTS, CDR2 YDEGEE. The CDR3 extends over 13 amino acids.

The gene calls are TRBV6-5 and TRBJ1-2; D possibly corresponds to TRBD1 (5 bases). V was pared by 2 bases and J by 3 bases, with 13 bases between. Per the germline V gene, CDR1 is MNHEY and CDR2 is SVGAGI. The CDR3 runs to 15 residues. CDR3 protein: CASSYTRVADYGYTF. The CDR3 bases are TGTGCCAGCAGTTACACCAGGGTCGCGGACTATGGCTACACCTTC.

The count of this clone is one. The chain recombines TRBV18 with TRBJ2-5; no clear D gene. Germline loops: CDR1 KGHSH, CDR2 LQKENI. V was cut by 3 bases and J by 0 bases, with 8 bases left in between. The CDR3 is 14 amino acids. CDR3 loop: CASSPRTNQETQYF. Written as DNA, the CDR3 is TGTGCCAGCTCACCTCGAACTAACCAAGAGACCCAGTACTTC.

The DNA of the CDR3 is TGCAGCGTTGAAAATGGCCGGGGAGGATACGGCACAGATACGCAGTATTTT. Amino acid sequence: CSVENGRGGYGTDTQYF. The V and J genes are TRBV29-1 and TRBJ2-3, with D maybe TRBD2 (6 bases). The ends were cut back, 2 bases at V and 1 base at J, with 19 bases in the middle. The length of the CDR3 is 17 residues. Germline CDR1 is SQVTM and CDR2 is ANQGSEA.

The chain combines TRBV18 with TRBJ1-2; 7 bases line up with TRBD1. CDR3 length: 16 amino acids. The V gene end was trimmed by 1 base and the J gene end by 1 base; junction bases not matched to a gene: 6. Germline lookup yields CDR1 KGHSH and CDR2 LQKENI. CDR3 protein: CASSPLGGQDNYGYTF. CDR3 nucleotide sequence: TGTGCCAGCTCACCACTAGGTGGACAGGATAACTATGGCTACACCTTC.

This chain links TRBV21-1 with TRBJ2-1; the D call of TRBD1 is as the table states it, not checked on the DNA. TRBV21-1 is termed a pseudogene. This CDR3 region has 16 residues. Here the CDR3 reads CASSPRDSGPYNEQFF. As DNA, the CDR3 is TGTGCCAGCAGCCCCCGGGACAGCGGGCCCTACAATGAGCAGTTCTTC.

The chain is built from TRBV15 and TRBJ1-5; D not certain. The germline V and J ends were trimmed by 0 bases and 1 base, with 4 bases remaining between them. Germline-derived CDR1 and CDR2 are LNHNV and YYDKDF (reference sequence). CDR3 length: 14 residues. The CDR3 here is CATSREESNQPQHF. CDR3 in DNA: TGTGCCACCAGCAGAGAGGAGAGCAATCAGCCCCAGCATTTT.

The CDR3 is CASSPRTGTTNEKLFF. The CDR3 DNA follows: TGCGCCAGCAGCCCACGGACAGGGACTACTAATGAAAAACTGTTTTTT. V usage is TRBV5-1 and J usage is TRBJ1-4, with TRBD1 matching over 8 bases. Per germline, CDR1 SGHRS and CDR2 YFSETQ. The CDR3 sequence is 16 residues long. After removal of 4 bases from V and 2 bases from J, the junction contained 7 bases not matched to a gene.

V is TRBV4-1 and J is TRBJ2-1; 7 nucleotides line up with TRBD1. Unmatched junction bases numbered 7, after V lost 5 bases and J lost 9 bases. Germline V CDR1 and CDR2: MGHRA, YSYEKL. This CDR3 has 13 residues. CDR3 region: CASSSLTGPEQFF. The CDR3 DNA sequence: TGCGCCAGCAGCTCCTTGACAGGGCCTGAGCAGTTCTTC.